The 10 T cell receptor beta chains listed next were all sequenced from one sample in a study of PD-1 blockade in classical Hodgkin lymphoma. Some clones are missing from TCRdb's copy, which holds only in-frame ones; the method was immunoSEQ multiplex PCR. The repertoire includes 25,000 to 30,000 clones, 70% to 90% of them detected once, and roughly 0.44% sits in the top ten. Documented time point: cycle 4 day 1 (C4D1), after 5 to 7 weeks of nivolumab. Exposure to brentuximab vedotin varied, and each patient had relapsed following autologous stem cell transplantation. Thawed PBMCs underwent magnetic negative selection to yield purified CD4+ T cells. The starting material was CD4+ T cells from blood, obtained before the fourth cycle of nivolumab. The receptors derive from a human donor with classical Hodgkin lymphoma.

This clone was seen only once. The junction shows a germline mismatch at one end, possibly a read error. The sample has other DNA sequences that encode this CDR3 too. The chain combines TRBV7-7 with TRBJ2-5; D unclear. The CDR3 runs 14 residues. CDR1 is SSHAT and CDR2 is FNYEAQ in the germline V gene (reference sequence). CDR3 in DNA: TGTGCTAGCAGCTCGTCCCTTGGGCAAGAGACCCAGTACTTC. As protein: CASSSSLGQETQYF.

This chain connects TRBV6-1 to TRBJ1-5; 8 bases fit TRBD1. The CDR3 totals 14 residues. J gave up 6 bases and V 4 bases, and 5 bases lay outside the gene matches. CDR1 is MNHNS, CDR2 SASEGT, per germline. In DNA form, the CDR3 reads TGTGCCAGCAGTGCTGGCAGGGGGCTTCAGCCCCAGCATTTT. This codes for CASSAGRGLQPQHF.

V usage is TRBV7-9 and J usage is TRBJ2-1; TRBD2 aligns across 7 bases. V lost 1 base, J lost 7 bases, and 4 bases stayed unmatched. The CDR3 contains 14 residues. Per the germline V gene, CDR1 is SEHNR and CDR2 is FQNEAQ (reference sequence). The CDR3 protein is CASSLVGRGNEQFF. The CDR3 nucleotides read TGTGCCAGCAGCTTAGTTGGGCGGGGGAATGAGCAGTTCTTC.

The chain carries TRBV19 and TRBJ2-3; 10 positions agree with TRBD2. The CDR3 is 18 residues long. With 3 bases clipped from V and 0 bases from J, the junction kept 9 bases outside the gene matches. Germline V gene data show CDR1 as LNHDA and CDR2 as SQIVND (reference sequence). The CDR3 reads CASSIDSGGAGSTDTQYF. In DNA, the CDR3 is TGTGCCAGTAGTATCGACAGCGGGGGGGCAGGGAGCACAGATACGCAGTATTTT. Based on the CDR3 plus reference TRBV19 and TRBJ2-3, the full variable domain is DGGITQSPKYLFRKEGQNVTLSCEQNLNHDAMYWYRQDPGQGLRLIYYSQIVNDFQKGDIAEGYSVSREKKESFPLTVTSAQKNPTAFYLCASSIDSGGAGSTDTQYFGPGTRLTVL.

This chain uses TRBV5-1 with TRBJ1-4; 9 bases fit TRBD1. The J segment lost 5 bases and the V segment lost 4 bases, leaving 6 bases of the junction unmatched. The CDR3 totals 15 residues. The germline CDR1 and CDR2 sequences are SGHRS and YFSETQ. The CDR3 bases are TGCGCCAGCAGCCTTGCCGGGACAGGGAATGAAAAACTGTTTTTT. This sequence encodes CASSLAGTGNEKLFF.

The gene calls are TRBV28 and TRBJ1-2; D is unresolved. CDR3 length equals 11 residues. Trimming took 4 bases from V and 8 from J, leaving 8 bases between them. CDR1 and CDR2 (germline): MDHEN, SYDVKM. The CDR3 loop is CASSSVEGYTF. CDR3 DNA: TGTGCCAGCAGTTCGGTAGAAGGCTACACCTTC.

The CDR3 DNA follows: TGTGCCAGACCCCGGGCAACTAACACTGAAGCTTTCTTT. Its translation is CARPRATNTEAFF. The V and J genes are TRBV9 and TRBJ1-1; D is unclear. Looked up from germline, CDR1 is SGDLS and CDR2 is YYNGEE. The CDR3 is 13 amino acids. V was pared by 8 bases and J by 2 bases, with 13 bases between.

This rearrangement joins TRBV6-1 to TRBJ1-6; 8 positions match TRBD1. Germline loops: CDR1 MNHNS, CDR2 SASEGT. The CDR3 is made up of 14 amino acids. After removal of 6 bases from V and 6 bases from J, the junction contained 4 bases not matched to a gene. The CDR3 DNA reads TGTGCCAGCAGGCAGGGGGCGCCTAATTCACCCCTCCACTTT. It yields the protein CASRQGAPNSPLHF.

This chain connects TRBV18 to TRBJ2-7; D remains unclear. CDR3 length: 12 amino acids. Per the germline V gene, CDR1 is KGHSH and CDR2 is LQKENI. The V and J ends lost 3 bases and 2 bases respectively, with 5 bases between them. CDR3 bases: TGTGCCAGCTCACCGGGAACCTACGAGCAGTACTTC. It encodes CASSPGTYEQYF. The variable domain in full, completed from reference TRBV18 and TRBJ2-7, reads NAGVMQNPRHLVRRRGQEARLRCSPMKGHSHVYWYRQLPEEGLKFMVYLQKENIIDESGMPKERFSAEFPKEGPSILRIQQVVRGDSAAYFCASSPGTYEQYFGPGTRLTVT.

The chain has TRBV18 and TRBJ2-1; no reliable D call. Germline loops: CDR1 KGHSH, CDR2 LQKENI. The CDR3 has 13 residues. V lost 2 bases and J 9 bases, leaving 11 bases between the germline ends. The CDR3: CASSPEPDVEQFF. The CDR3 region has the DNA TGTGCCAGCTCACCAGAGCCCGACGTTGAGCAGTTCTTC.